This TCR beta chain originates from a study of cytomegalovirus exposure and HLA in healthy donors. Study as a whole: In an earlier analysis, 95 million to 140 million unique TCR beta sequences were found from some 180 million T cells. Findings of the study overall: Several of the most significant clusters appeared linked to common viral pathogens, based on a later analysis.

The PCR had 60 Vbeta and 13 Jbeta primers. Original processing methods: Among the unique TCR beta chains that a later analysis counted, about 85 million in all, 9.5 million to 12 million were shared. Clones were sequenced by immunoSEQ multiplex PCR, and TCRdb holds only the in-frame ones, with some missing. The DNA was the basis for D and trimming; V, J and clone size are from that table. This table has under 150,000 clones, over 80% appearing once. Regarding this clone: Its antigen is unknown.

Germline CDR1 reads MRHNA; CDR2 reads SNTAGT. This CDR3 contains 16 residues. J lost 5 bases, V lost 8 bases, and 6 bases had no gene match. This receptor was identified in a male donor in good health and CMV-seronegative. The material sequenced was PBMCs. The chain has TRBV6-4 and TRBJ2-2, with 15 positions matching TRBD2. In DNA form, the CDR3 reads TGTGCCAGCTTATGGACTAGCGGGGGGGGTACCGGGGAGCTGTTTTTT. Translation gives CASLWTSGGGTGELFF.